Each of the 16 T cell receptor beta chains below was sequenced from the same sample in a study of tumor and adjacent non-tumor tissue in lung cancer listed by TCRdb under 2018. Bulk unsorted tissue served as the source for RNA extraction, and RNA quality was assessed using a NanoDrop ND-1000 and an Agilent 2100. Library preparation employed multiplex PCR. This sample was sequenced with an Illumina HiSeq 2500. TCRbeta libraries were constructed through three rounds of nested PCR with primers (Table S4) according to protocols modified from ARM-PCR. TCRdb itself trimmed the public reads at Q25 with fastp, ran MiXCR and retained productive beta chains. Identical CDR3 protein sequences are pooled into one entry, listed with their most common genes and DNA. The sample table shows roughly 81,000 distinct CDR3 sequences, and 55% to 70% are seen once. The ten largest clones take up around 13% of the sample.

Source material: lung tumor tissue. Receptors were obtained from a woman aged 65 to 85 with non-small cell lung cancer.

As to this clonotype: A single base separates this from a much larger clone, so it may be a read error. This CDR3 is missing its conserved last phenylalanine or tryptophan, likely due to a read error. The CDR3 loop is CSAARGKGTEAFL. CDR3 nucleotide sequence: TGCAGCGCGGCGCGGGGAAAAGGCACTGAAGCTTTCCTT. The gene calls are TRBV29-1 and TRBJ1-1; D unresolved. Trimming took 7 bases from V and 4 from J, leaving 16 bases between them. The CDR3 runs to 13 residues. Germline CDR1 and CDR2: SQVTM and ANQGSEA.

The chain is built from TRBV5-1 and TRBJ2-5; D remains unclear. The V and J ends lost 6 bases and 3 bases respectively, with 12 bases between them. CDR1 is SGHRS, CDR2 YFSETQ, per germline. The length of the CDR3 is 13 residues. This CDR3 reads CASNLTREETQYF. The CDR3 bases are TGCGCCAGCAACTTAACCCGGGAAGAGACCCAGTACTTC.

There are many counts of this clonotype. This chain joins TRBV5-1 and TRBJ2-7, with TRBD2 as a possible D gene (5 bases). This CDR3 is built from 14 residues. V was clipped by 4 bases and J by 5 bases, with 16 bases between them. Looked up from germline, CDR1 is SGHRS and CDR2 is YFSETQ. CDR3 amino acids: CASSRDGGENEQYF. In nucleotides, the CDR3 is TGCGCCAGCAGCCGGGATGGTGGGGAAAACGAGCAGTACTTC.

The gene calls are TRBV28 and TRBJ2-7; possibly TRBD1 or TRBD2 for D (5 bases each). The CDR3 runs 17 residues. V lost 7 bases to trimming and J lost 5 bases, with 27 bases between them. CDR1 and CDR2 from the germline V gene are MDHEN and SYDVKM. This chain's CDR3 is CASNPLDGAQPAHEQYF. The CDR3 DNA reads TGTGCCAGCAATCCTCTCGACGGGGCCCAACCGGCGCACGAGCAGTACTTC. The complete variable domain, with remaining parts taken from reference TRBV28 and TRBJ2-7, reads DVKVTQSSRYLVKRTGEKVFLECVQDMDHENMFWYRQDPGLGLRLIYFSYDVKMKEKGDIPEGYSVSREKKERFSLILESASTNQTSMYLCASNPLDGAQPAHEQYFGPGTRLTVT.

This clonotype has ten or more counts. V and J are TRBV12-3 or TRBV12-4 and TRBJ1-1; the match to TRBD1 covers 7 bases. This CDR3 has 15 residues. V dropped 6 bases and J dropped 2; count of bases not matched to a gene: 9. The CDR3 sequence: CASRTWEGANTEAFF. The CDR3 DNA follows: TGTGCCAGCAGAACCTGGGAGGGGGCAAACACTGAAGCTTTCTTT.

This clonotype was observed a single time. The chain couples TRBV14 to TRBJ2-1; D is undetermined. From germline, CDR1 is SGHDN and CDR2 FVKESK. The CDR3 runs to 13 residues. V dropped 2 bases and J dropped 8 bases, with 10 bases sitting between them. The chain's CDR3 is CASSQYWVYEQFF. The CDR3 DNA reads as TGTGCCAGCAGCCAATATTGGGTGTATGAGCAGTTCTTC.

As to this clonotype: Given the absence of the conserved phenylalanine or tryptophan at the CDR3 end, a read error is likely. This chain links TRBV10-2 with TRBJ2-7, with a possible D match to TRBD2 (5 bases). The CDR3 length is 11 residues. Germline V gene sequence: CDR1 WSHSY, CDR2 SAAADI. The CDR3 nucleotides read TGCGCGAGCGGAATGAGGGACGAGCAGTACATG. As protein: CASGMRDEQYM.

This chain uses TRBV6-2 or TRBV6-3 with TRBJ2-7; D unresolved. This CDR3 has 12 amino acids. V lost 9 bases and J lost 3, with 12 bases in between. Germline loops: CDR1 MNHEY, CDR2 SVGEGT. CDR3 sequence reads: CASSYWVYEQYF. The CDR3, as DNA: TGTGCCAGTTCATATTGGGTCTACGAGCAGTACTTC.

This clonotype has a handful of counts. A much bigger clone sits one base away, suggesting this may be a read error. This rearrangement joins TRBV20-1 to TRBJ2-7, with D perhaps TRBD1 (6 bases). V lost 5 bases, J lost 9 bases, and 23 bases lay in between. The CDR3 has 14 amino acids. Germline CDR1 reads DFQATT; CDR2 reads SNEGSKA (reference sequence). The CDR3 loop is CSALTGRGGNVQYF. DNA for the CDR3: TGCAGTGCTCTAACAGGGAGAGGAGGAAACGTGCAGTACTTC.

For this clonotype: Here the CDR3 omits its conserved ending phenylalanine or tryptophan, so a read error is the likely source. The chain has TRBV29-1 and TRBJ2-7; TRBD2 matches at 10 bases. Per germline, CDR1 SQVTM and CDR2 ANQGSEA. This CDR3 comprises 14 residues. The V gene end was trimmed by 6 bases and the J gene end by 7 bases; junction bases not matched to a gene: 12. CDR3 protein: CSVPSGRAEIEQYI. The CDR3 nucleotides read TGCAGCGTCCCAAGCGGGAGGGCCGAGATTGAGCAGTACATC.

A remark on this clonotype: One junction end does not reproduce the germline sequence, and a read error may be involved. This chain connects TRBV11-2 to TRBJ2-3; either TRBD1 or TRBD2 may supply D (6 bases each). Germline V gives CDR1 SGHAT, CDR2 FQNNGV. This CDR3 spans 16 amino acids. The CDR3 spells CTSSLEGGDSTNTQYF. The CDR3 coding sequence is TGTACCAGCAGCTTAGAGGGGGGCGACAGCACAAATACGCAGTATTTT.

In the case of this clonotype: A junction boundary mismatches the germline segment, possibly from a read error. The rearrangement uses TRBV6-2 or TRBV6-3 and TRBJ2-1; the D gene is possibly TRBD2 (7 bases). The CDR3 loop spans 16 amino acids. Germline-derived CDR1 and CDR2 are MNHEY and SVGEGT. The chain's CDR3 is CASRSAGGGSYNEHFF. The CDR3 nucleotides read TGTGCCAGCAGATCGGCGGGCGGGGGCTCCTACAATGAGCACTTCTTC.

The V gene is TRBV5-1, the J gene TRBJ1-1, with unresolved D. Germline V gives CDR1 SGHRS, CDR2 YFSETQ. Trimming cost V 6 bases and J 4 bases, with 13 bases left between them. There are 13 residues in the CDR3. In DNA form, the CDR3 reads TGCGCCAGCACTGACACAGTAGTCACTGAAGCTTTCTTT. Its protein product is CASTDTVVTEAFF.

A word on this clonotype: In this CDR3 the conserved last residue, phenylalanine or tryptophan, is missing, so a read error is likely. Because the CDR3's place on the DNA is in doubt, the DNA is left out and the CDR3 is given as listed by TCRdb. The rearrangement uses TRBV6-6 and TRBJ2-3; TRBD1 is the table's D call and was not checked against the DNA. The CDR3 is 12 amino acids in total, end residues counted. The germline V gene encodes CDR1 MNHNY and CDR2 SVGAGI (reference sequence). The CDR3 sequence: CASGNGQGGKYY.

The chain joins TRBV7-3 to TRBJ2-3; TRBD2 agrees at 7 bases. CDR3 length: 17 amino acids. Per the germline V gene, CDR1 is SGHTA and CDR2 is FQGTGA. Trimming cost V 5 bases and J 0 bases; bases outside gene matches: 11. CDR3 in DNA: TGTGCCAGCAGCCCCGCCCACGGCGGGAGAAGCACAGATACGCAGTATTTT. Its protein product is CASSPAHGGRSTDTQYF.

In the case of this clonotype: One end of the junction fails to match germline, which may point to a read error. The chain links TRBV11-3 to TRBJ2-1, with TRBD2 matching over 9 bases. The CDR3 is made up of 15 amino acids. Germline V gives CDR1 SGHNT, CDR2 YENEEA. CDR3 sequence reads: CASSLASGNYNGQFF. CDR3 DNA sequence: TGTGCCAGCAGCTTGGCTAGCGGGAACTACAATGGGCAGTTCTTC.